This T cell receptor beta chain was recovered during a study of cytomegalovirus exposure and HLA in healthy donors. The PCR made use of 60 Vbeta and 13 Jbeta primers. Libraries were prepared by immunoSEQ multiplex PCR; TCRdb keeps only in-frame clonotypes and omits some of them. This sample carries about 94,000 clones, 70% to 85% of them seen once, and the ten largest clones take 9% to 12%. Regarding this clone: Its antigen remains unknown.

Regarding the study as a whole: Associated with cytomegalovirus, according to the listing, were fewer than 200 TCR beta chains.

The CDR3 loop spans 16 amino acids. CDR1 is MNHEY, CDR2 SVGAGI, per germline. V lost 2 bases to trimming and J lost 4 bases, with 17 bases between them. Source material: PBMCs. The chain links TRBV6-5 to TRBJ1-1; D might be TRBD1 (5 bases). The TCR originated in a human donor in good health. CDR3 bases: TGTGCCAGCAGTTACACAAGACCGGGGGGGGGCACTGAAGCTTTCTTT. It specifies CASSYTRPGGGTEAFF.